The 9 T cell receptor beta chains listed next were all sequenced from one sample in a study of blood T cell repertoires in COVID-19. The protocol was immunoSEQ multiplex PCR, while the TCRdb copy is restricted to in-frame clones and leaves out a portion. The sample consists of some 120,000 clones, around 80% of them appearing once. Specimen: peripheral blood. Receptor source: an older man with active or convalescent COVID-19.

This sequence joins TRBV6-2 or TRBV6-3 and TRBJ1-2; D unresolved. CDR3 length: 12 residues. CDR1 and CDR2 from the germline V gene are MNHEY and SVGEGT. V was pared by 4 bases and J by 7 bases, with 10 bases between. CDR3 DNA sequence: TGTGCCAGCAGTTCTAGAGAGGGTGGCTACACCTTC. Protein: CASSSREGGYTF.

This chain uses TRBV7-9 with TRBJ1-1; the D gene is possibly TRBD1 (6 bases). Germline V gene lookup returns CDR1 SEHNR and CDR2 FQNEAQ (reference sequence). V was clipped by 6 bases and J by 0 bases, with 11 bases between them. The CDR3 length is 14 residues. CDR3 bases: TGTGCCAGCAGGGGAACAGGGTTGAACACTGAAGCTTTCTTT. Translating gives CASRGTGLNTEAFF.

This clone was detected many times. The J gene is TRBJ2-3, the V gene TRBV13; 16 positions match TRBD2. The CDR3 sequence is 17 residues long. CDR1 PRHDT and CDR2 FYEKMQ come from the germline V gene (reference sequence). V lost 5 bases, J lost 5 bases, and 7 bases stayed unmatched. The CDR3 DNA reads TGTGCCAGCAGCCCGGGGACTAGCGGGGGGGCCATAGATACGCAGTATTTT. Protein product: CASSPGTSGGAIDTQYF.

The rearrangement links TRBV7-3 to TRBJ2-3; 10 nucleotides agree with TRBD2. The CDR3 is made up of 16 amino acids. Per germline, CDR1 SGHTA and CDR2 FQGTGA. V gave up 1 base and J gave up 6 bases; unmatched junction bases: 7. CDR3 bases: TGTGCCAGCAGCTTAAGACCCAGCGGGGGGGCGGATACGCAGTATTTT. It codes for CASSLRPSGGADTQYF.

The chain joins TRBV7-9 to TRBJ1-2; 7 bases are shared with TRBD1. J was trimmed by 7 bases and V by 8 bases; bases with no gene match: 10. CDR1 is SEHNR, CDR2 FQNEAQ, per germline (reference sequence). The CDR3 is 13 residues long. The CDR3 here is CASAGGTVLGYTF. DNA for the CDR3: TGTGCCAGCGCTGGGGGGACAGTTCTTGGCTACACCTTC.

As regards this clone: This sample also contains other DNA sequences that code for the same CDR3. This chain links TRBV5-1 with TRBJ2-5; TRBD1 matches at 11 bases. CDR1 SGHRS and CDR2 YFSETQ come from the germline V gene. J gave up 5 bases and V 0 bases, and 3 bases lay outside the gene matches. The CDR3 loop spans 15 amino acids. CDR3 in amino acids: CASSLAGTGGETQYF. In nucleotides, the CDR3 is TGCGCCAGCAGCTTGGCCGGGACAGGGGGGGAGACCCAGTACTTC.

CDR3 loop: CATSFAGGGEKLFF. As DNA, the CDR3 is TGTGCCACCAGTTTCGCAGGGGGTGGTGAAAAACTGTTTTTT. The rearrangement uses TRBV15 and TRBJ1-4, with 7 positions matching TRBD1. The J segment lost 7 bases and the V segment lost 6 bases, leaving 8 bases of the junction unmatched. In germline, CDR1 is LNHNV, CDR2 YYDKDF (reference sequence). The CDR3 extends over 14 amino acids.

In DNA form, the CDR3 reads TGTGCCAGCAGTGAGACGCCCGGATCGGGTTCACCCCTCCACTTT. Its protein is CASSETPGSGSPLHF. The V gene is TRBV6-4, the J gene TRBJ1-6; D uncertain. Trimming cost V 3 bases and J 9 bases, with 15 bases left between them. The CDR3 has 15 amino acids. The germline V gene encodes CDR1 MRHNA and CDR2 SNTAGT.

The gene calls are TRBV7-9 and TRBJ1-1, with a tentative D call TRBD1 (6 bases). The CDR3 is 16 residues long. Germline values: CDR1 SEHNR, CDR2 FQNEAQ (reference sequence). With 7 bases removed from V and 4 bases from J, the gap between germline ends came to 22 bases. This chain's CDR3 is CASTLVPQGLSTEAFF. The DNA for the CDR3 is TGTGCCAGCACCCTAGTCCCCCAGGGGCTGAGCACTGAAGCTTTCTTT.